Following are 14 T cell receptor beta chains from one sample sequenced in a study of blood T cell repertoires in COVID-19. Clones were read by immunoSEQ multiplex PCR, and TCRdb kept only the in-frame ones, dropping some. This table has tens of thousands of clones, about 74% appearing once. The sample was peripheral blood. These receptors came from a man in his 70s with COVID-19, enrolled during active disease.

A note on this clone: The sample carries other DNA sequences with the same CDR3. The CDR3 bases are TGTGCCAGCTCCACCGGGGACAGCTCCTACGAGCAGTACTTC. Amino acid sequence: CASSTGDSSYEQYF. The rearrangement joins TRBV6-5 to TRBJ2-7, with 7 bases lining up with TRBD1. CDR3 length: 14 residues. Trimming took 8 bases from V and 0 from J; bases not matched to a gene: 7. CDR1 is MNHEY, CDR2 SVGAGI, per germline.

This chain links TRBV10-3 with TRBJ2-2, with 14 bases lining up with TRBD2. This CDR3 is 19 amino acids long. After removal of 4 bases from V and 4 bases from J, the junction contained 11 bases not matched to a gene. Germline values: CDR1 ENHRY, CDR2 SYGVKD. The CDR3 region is CAISVGLAGGRVRTGELFF. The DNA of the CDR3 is TGTGCCATCAGTGTAGGACTAGCGGGAGGTAGGGTTCGCACCGGGGAGCTGTTTTTT.

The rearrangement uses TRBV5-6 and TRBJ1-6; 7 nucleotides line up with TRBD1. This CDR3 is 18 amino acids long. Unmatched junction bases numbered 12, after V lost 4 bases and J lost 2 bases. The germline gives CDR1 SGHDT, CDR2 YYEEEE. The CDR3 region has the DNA TGTGCCAGCAGCCTGACAGGGATAGGAGGAACCTATAATTCACCCCTCCACTTT. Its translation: CASSLTGIGGTYNSPLHF.

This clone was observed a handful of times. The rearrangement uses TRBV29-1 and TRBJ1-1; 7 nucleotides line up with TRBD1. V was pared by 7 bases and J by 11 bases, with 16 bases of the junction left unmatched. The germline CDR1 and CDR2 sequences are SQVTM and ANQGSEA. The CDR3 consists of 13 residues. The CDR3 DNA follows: TGCAGCGCTACCCGACAGGGAGGTGTGGAGGCTTTCTTT. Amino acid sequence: CSATRQGGVEAFF.

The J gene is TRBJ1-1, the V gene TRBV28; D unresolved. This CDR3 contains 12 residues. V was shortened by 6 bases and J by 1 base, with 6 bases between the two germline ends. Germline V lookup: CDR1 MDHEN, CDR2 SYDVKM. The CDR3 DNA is TGTGCCAGCAGCCATCCGAACACTGAAGCTTTCTTT. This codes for CASSHPNTEAFF.

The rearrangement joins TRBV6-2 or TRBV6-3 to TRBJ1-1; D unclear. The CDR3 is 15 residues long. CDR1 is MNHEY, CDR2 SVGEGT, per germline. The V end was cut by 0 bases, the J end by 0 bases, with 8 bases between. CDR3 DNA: TGTGCCAGCAGTTACTCGGAGGTCTTGAACACTGAAGCTTTCTTT. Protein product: CASSYSEVLNTEAFF.

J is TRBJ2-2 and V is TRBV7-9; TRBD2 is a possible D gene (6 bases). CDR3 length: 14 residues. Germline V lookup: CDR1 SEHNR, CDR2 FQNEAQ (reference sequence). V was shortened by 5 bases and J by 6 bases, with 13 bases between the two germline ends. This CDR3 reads CASSRAGFAGELFF. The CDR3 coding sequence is TGTGCCAGCAGCCGCGCGGGGTTTGCCGGGGAGCTGTTTTTT.

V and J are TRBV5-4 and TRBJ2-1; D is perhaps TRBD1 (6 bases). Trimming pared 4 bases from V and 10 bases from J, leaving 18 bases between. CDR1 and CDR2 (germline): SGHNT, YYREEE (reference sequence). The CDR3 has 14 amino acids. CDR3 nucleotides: TGTGCCAGCAGCCCCTCCGCTGACAGGCGGGAGCAGTTCTTC. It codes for CASSPSADRREQFF. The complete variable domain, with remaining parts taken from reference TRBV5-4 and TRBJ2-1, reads ETGVTQSPTHLIKTRGQQVTLRCSSQSGHNTVSWYQQALGQGPQFIFQYYREEENGRGNFPPRFSGLQFPNYSSELNVNALELDDSALYLCASSPSADRREQFFGPGTRLTVL.

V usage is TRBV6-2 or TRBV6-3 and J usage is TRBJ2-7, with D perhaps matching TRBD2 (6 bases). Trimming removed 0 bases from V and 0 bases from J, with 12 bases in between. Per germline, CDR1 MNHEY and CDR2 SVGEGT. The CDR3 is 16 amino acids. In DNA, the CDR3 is TGTGCCAGCAGTTACTCTCCCCGGGAGAACTCCTACGAGCAGTACTTC. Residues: CASSYSPRENSYEQYF.

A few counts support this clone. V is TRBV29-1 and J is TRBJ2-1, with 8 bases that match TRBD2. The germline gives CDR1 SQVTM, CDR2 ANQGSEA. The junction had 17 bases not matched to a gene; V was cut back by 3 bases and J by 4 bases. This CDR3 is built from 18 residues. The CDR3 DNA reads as TGCAGCGTTGAGTATCGCGGTTTTCCCGGGGGGGCATACAATGAGCAGTTCTTC. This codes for CSVEYRGFPGGAYNEQFF.

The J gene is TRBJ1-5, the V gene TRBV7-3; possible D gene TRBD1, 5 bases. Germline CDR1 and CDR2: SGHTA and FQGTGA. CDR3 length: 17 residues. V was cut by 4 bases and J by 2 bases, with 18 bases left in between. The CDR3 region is CASSSRPTENGNQPQHF. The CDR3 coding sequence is TGTGCCAGCAGCTCGCGCCCGACAGAGAACGGCAATCAGCCCCAGCATTTT.

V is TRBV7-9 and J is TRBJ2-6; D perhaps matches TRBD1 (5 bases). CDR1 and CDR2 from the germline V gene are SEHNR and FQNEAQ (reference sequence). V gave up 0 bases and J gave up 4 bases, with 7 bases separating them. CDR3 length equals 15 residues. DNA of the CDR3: TGTGCCAGCAGCTTAGCAGGGGCAGGGGCCAACGTCCTGACTTTC. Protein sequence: CASSLAGAGANVLTF.

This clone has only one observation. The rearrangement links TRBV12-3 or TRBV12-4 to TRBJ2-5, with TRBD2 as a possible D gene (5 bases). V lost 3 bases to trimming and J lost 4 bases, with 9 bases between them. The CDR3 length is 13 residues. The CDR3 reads CASSFWELETQYF. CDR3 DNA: TGTGCCAGCAGTTTTTGGGAGTTAGAGACCCAGTACTTC.

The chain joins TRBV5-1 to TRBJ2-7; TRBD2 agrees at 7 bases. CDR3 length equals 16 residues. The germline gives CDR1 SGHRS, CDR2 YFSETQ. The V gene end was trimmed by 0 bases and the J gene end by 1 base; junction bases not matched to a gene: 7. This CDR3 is CASSLGLADGSYEQYF. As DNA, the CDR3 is TGCGCCAGCAGCTTGGGTCTAGCGGACGGATCCTACGAGCAGTACTTC.